This T cell receptor beta chain was sequenced for a study of regulatory T cells in long-lasting Graves disease. Time point in this sample: persistent/refractory GD, antithyroid drugs over 5 years with positive TRAb. The TCR library was prepared using RNA isolated from PBMCs. This clonotype was detected ten times or more. Library construction for TCR beta used iRepertoire HTBI primers and Arm-PCR of CDR3 regions. TCRdb independently ran MiXCR on the multiplex PCR reads; one entry per CDR3 protein. The sample records 600,000 to 850,000 distinct CDR3 sequences, about 30% being singletons. V lost 6 bases, J lost 3 bases, and 8 bases stayed unmatched. The CDR3 is 15 amino acids. CDR1 and CDR2 (germline): SNHLY, FYNNEI.

The gene calls are TRBV2 and TRBJ2-1; 7 bases line up with TRBD2. This specimen consisted of peripheral blood mononuclear cells (PBMCs), obtained when the disease was refractory, from a patient treated with antithyroid drugs. This TCR was recovered from a female donor with Graves disease. The CDR3 DNA is TGTGCCAGCAGGATAGGACTAGGCAGCTACAATGAGCAGTTCTTC. Amino acid sequence: CASRIGLGSYNEQFF.